These T cell receptor beta chains were read from a single sample in a study of identifying expanded T cells in peripheral blood. This table comes from immunoSEQ multiplex PCR, and its TCRdb copy is limited to in-frame clones, with some not included. Among more than 90,000 clones, approximately 88% were seen once, and the ten largest hold about 15%. Source material: blood. The source of these receptors is a person aged 18 to 70 in good health. The CDR3 runs from the conserved cysteine through the conserved F or W. The D gene is left open where the match is weak. Size tells how often a clone was seen (once, few, many) or the class of an expanded clone, and some rows leave it out.

abundance: -; j_gene: TRBJ2-7; v_gene: TRBV5-4; d_gene: -; CDR3aa: CASTTPGAESSYEQYF; CDR3nt: TGTGCCAGCACCACACCAGGGGCGGAGAGCTCCTACGAGCAGTACTTC
abundance: -; j_gene: TRBJ2-1; v_gene: TRBV21-1; d_gene: -; CDR3aa: CASRVFSYNEQFF; CDR3nt: TGTGCCAGCAGGGTCTTCTCCTACAATGAGCAGTTCTTC
abundance: -; j_gene: TRBJ2-3; v_gene: TRBV6-1; d_gene: TRBD2; CDR3aa: CASSESFTSGGGLDTQYF; CDR3nt: TGTGCCAGCAGTGAATCTTTTACTAGCGGGGGGGGCTTAGATACGCAGTATTTT
abundance: -; j_gene: TRBJ2-6; v_gene: TRBV7-2; d_gene: -; CDR3aa: CASSLGLNRRGPGANVLTF; CDR3nt: TGTGCCAGCAGCTTGGGCTTAAACCGAAGGGGTCCAGGGGCCAACGTCCTGACTTTC
abundance: -; j_gene: TRBJ2-3; v_gene: TRBV5-8; d_gene: TRBD1; CDR3aa: CASRKYRGEGLDTQYF; CDR3nt: TGTGCCAGCAGAAAATACAGGGGAGAGGGTTTAGACACGCAGTATTTT
abundance: -; j_gene: TRBJ2-3; v_gene: TRBV25-1; d_gene: -; CDR3aa: CASSGPSSTDTQYF; CDR3nt: TGTGCCAGCAGTGGGCCCTCTAGCACAGATACGCAGTATTTT
abundance: -; j_gene: TRBJ2-7; v_gene: TRBV27; d_gene: -; CDR3aa: CASSYTGPPYEQYF; CDR3nt: TGTGCCAGCAGTTATACCGGACCCCCCTACGAGCAGTACTTC
abundance: few; j_gene: TRBJ1-2; v_gene: TRBV9; d_gene: TRBD1; CDR3aa: CASSVAKDRDYGYTF; CDR3nt: TGTGCCAGCAGCGTAGCCAAAGACAGGGACTATGGCTACACCTTC
abundance: -; j_gene: TRBJ2-5; v_gene: TRBV29-1; d_gene: -; CDR3aa: CSVEGGEETQYF; CDR3nt: TGCAGCGTTGAAGGGGGGGAAGAGACCCAGTACTTC
abundance: -; j_gene: TRBJ1-2; v_gene: TRBV19; d_gene: -; CDR3aa: CASSILLRGGYGYTF; CDR3nt: TGTGCCAGTAGTATATTACTTCGGGGGGGCTATGGCTACACCTTC
abundance: -; j_gene: TRBJ2-2; v_gene: TRBV7-2; d_gene: -; CDR3aa: CASSSWNEGAGELFF; CDR3nt: TGTGCCAGCAGCTCCTGGAATGAGGGGGCCGGGGAGCTGTTTTTT
abundance: -; j_gene: TRBJ1-3; v_gene: TRBV23-1; d_gene: -; CDR3aa: CASPREEEDIWDTIYF; CDR3nt: TGCGCCAGCCCCCGCGAGGAAGAGGACATCTGGGACACCATATATTTT
abundance: -; j_gene: TRBJ2-2; v_gene: TRBV6-6; d_gene: -; CDR3aa: CASSQTNTGELFF; CDR3nt: TGTGCCAGCAGCCAGACAAACACCGGGGAGCTGTTTTTT
abundance: -; j_gene: TRBJ2-7; v_gene: TRBV5-6; d_gene: -; CDR3aa: CASSYGTFYEQYF; CDR3nt: TGTGCCAGCAGTTACGGGACTTTCTACGAGCAGTACTTC
abundance: -; j_gene: TRBJ2-3; v_gene: TRBV5-1; d_gene: -; CDR3aa: CASSFRRPSPPDTQYF; CDR3nt: TGCGCCAGCAGCTTCCGCAGGCCATCCCCCCCAGATACGCAGTATTTT
abundance: -; j_gene: TRBJ2-1; v_gene: TRBV6-5; d_gene: TRBD2; CDR3aa: CASSNPLAGTNEQFF; CDR3nt: TGTGCCAGCAGCAACCCCCTAGCGGGGACCAATGAGCAGTTCTTC
abundance: few; j_gene: TRBJ2-7; v_gene: TRBV4-1; d_gene: TRBD2; CDR3aa: CASSHAPRTSGAGYSYEQYF; CDR3nt: TGCGCCAGCAGCCATGCACCCCGGACTAGCGGGGCCGGATACTCCTACGAGCAGTACTTC
abundance: few; j_gene: TRBJ2-5; v_gene: TRBV10-2; d_gene: TRBD2; CDR3aa: CASSENPLAEETQYF; CDR3nt: TGCGCCAGCAGTGAAAACCCACTAGCGGAAGAGACCCAGTACTTC
abundance: -; j_gene: TRBJ2-7; v_gene: TRBV7-2; d_gene: -; CDR3aa: CASSSPPLGYEQYF; CDR3nt: TGTGCCAGCAGCTCCCCCCCCCTAGGCTACGAGCAGTACTTC
abundance: -; j_gene: TRBJ1-2; v_gene: TRBV9; d_gene: -; CDR3aa: CASSAEMGFVREAHYGYTF; CDR3nt: TGTGCCAGCAGCGCGGAGATGGGTTTCGTTCGGGAGGCGCACTATGGCTACACCTTC
abundance: -; j_gene: TRBJ1-1; v_gene: TRBV11-3; d_gene: TRBD1; CDR3aa: CASSTGTGMNTEAFF; CDR3nt: TGTGCCAGCAGCACCGGGACAGGGATGAACACTGAAGCTTTCTTT
abundance: once; j_gene: TRBJ1-2; v_gene: TRBV7-2; d_gene: -; CDR3aa: CASSKRAAANYGYTF; CDR3nt: TGTGCCAGCAGCAAACGGGCCGCCGCTAACTATGGCTACACCTTC
abundance: -; j_gene: TRBJ1-3; v_gene: TRBV29-1; d_gene: -; CDR3aa: CSVWGGREVEGNTIYF; CDR3nt: TGCAGCGTGTGGGGCGGTAGGGAGGTCGAAGGAAACACCATATATTTT